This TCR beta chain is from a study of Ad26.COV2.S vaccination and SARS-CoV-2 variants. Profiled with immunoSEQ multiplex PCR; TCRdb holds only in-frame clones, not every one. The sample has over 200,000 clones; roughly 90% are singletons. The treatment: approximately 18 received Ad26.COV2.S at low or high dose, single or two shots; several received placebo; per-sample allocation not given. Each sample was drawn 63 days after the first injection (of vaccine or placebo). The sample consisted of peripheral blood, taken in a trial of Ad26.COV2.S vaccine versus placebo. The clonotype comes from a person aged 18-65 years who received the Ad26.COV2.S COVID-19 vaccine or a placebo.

This CDR3 reads CASSPLGGAHNEQFF. The CDR3 DNA follows: TGTGCCAGCAGTCCCCTGGGCGGGGCCCACAATGAGCAGTTCTTC. This sequence joins TRBV27 and TRBJ2-1, with a weak D call TRBD2 (6 bases). The CDR3 runs to 15 residues. CDR1 and CDR2 (germline): MNHEY, SMNVEV (reference sequence). Trimming removed 5 bases from V and 5 bases from J, with 16 bases in between.